Each of the 14 T cell receptor beta chains below was sequenced from the same sample in a study of T-cell memory formation after mild COVID-19. TCRdb independently ran MiXCR on the 5' RACE reads; one entry per CDR3 protein. This sample yields around 180,000 distinct CDR3 sequences, of which 18% are seen a single time; under 4.5% belongs to the top ten. Sequencing used PBMCs or a T cell subset sorted from them (not recorded which). The receptors originated from a man aged 18 to 30 who had mild COVID-19 (a few samples of this study predate the infection). Cell type and time point are not known.

This clonotype was detected only a few times. CDR3 in DNA: TGTGCCAGCACTACGGAGCTGAGGGGAAACACCATATATTTT. Its protein is CASTTELRGNTIYF. The chain combines TRBV6-1 with TRBJ1-3; unclear D gene. CDR1 is MNHNS and CDR2 is SASEGT in the germline V gene. The CDR3 extends over 14 amino acids. With 7 bases removed from V and 4 bases from J, the gap between germline ends came to 14 bases.

This clonotype was counted a few times. V is TRBV6-2 or TRBV6-3 and J is TRBJ1-6; perhaps TRBD1 as D (5 bases). V was pared by 6 bases and J by 9 bases, with 27 bases between. The CDR3 has 18 amino acids. Germline-derived CDR1 and CDR2 are MNHEY and SVGEGT. CDR3 sequence reads: CASRPRDAGLFLSSPLHF. The CDR3 DNA reads as TGTGCCAGCAGACCTAGGGACGCGGGGCTCTTTTTGAGTTCACCCCTCCACTTT.

The chain recombines TRBV18 with TRBJ2-6; D call uncertain. CDR1 and CDR2 (germline): KGHSH, LQKENI. V lost 3 bases and J lost 2, with 20 bases in between. CDR3 length equals 19 residues. The CDR3 DNA sequence: TGTGCCAGCTCACCTCACGATATTCGCAGTTTCACTGGGGCCAACGTCCTGACTTTC. This codes for CASSPHDIRSFTGANVLTF.

The J gene is TRBJ1-2, the V gene TRBV19; D is perhaps TRBD1 (5 bases). Deletions cut 6 bases from V and 4 bases from J, with 9 bases between. CDR1 LNHDA and CDR2 SQIVND come from the germline V gene (reference sequence). CDR3 length: 12 amino acids. CDR3 bases: TGTGCCAGTAGCCCGGACATCTATGGCTACACCTTC. Its protein product is CASSPDIYGYTF.

This clonotype was seen a few times. CDR3 region: CASSLRNRGGFYEQYF. CDR3 sequence (DNA): TGTGCCAGCAGCCTTAGGAACCGGGGGGGCTTCTACGAGCAGTACTTC. The chain is built from TRBV7-2 and TRBJ2-7; 8 bases align to TRBD2. Germline loops: CDR1 SGHTA, CDR2 FQGNSA. The CDR3 spans 16 residues. Trimming at V came to 5 bases and at J to 3 bases, leaving 12 bases not matched to a gene.

The chain has TRBV20-1 and TRBJ1-3; unclear D gene. The CDR3 totals 13 residues. The V end was cut by 2 bases, the J end by 4 bases, with 9 bases between. From germline, CDR1 is DFQATT and CDR2 SNEGSKA (reference sequence). The CDR3 DNA reads as TGCAGTGCTAGATCCTTAGAAGGAAACACCATATATTTT. Its protein is CSARSLEGNTIYF.

The CDR3 sequence is CASSSFSGTGTGYTF. In DNA form, the CDR3 reads TGTGCCAGCAGCTCTTTCTCCGGGACAGGGACCGGCTACACCTTC. The chain has TRBV14 and TRBJ1-2; 9 bases line up with TRBD1. Germline lookup yields CDR1 SGHDN and CDR2 FVKESK. The V and J ends lost 5 bases and 8 bases, in that order; junction bases with no gene match: 12. This CDR3 has 15 residues. Supplemented by reference TRBV14 and TRBJ1-2, the full variable domain reads EAGVTQFPSHSVIEKGQTVTLRCDPISGHDNLYWYRRVMGKEIKFLLHFVKESKQDESGMPNNRFLAERTGGTYSTLKVQPAELEDSGVYFCASSSFSGTGTGYTFGSGTRLTVV.

The J gene is TRBJ2-1, the V gene TRBV6-5; the match to TRBD2 covers 8 bases. After removal of 0 bases from V and 2 bases from J, the junction contained 3 bases not matched to a gene. CDR3 length: 16 residues. Germline lookup yields CDR1 MNHEY and CDR2 SVGAGI. The CDR3 DNA sequence: TGTGCCAGCAGTTACTCCGGGGGGGGCCCCTACAATGAGCAGTTCTTC. It codes for CASSYSGGGPYNEQFF.

This clonotype came up many times. The chain combines TRBV5-1 with TRBJ2-1; D is ambiguous. In germline, CDR1 is SGHRS, CDR2 YFSETQ. Between the trimmed V and J ends, which lost 4 bases and 0 bases, there was a span of 11 bases. The CDR3 loop spans 15 amino acids. CDR3 bases: TGCGCCAGCAGCCCAGACCCCAGCTCCTACAATGAGCAGTTCTTC. Translated, it gives CASSPDPSSYNEQFF.

The rearrangement joins TRBV3-1 to TRBJ2-1, with 15 bases lining up with TRBD2. Unmatched junction bases numbered 3, after V lost 10 bases and J lost 8 bases. Germline V gene lookup returns CDR1 LGHDT and CDR2 YNNKEL (reference sequence). The CDR3 is made up of 13 amino acids. The CDR3 DNA reads as TGTGCCACCGGACTAGCGGGGGGGGATGAGCAGTTCTTC. Residues: CATGLAGGDEQFF.

This clonotype has a handful of counts. The chain combines TRBV2 with TRBJ2-7; D is perhaps TRBD1 or TRBD2 (5 bases each). CDR3 length equals 16 residues. The V end was cut by 8 bases, the J end by 0 bases, with 20 bases between. CDR1 SNHLY and CDR2 FYNNEI come from the germline V gene. CDR3 sequence: CASGPWGTASSYEQYV. The DNA of the CDR3 is TGTGCCAGCGGTCCGTGGGGGACCGCGAGCTCCTACGAGCAGTACGTC.

The CDR3 DNA follows: TGTGCCAGCAGGGGGGACAGCTACGAGCAGTACGTC. Its translation is CASRGDSYEQYV. This sequence joins TRBV2 and TRBJ2-7; TRBD1 agrees at 7 bases. With 6 bases clipped from V and 3 bases from J, the junction kept 2 bases outside the gene matches. CDR1 SNHLY and CDR2 FYNNEI come from the germline V gene. This CDR3 region has 12 residues.

The CDR3, as DNA: TGCGCCAGCAGCTTTTCAGATGATACGCAGTATTTT. Its translation: CASSFSDDTQYF. The chain uses TRBV5-1 and TRBJ2-3; D remains ambiguous. CDR1 is SGHRS and CDR2 is YFSETQ in the germline V gene. V lost 2 bases and J 6 bases, leaving 7 bases between the germline ends. CDR3 size: 12 residues.

The rearrangement uses TRBV18 and TRBJ1-1, with TRBD1 matching 7 bases. The CDR3 has 16 residues. V was pared by 5 bases and J by 3 bases, with 12 bases of the junction left unmatched. Germline V gene sequence: CDR1 KGHSH, CDR2 LQKENI. The CDR3 coding sequence is TGTGCCAGCTCAACGGGACAGAAATTTACTGACACTGAAGCTTTCTTT. Amino acids: CASSTGQKFTDTEAFF.